This is a list of T cell receptor beta chains from one sample in a study of blood T cell repertoires in COVID-19. The method was immunoSEQ multiplex PCR; TCRdb's version includes in-frame clones alone and lacks a portion of them. The table lists some 200,000 clones, around 86% of them singletons, with 3% to 4.5% in the top ten. The sequencing sample was made of PBMCs or T cells enriched from blood (not recorded which). Source of these receptors: a woman in her forties with acute COVID-19. CDR3s leave out the opening cysteine and the closing phenylalanine or tryptophan. The order of the fields is V gene, J gene, CDR3 protein.

v_call: TRBV27; j_call: TRBJ2-3; cdr3_aa: ASSGLVRTDTQY
v_call: TRBV7-2; j_call: TRBJ1-4; cdr3_aa: ASSLQGTSTNEKLF
v_call: TRBV5-4; j_call: TRBJ1-2; cdr3_aa: ASSAGLGYT
v_call: TRBV6-6; j_call: TRBJ1-5; cdr3_aa: AAQEMRNQPQH
v_call: TRBV2; j_call: TRBJ1-5; cdr3_aa: ASSEAQGGNQPQH
v_call: TRBV27; j_call: TRBJ1-1; cdr3_aa: ASSLSQGAMNTEAF
v_call: TRBV24-1; j_call: TRBJ2-3; cdr3_aa: ATSDQSGGAATQY
v_call: TRBV2; j_call: TRBJ2-3; cdr3_aa: AGEGEGDIDTQY
v_call: TRBV11-1; j_call: TRBJ1-4; cdr3_aa: ASSLGLEVEDEKLF
v_call: TRBV7-9; j_call: TRBJ2-1; cdr3_aa: ASSLVTGIESYNEQF
v_call: TRBV4-1; j_call: TRBJ2-2; cdr3_aa: ASSLGNLGTGSSGELF
v_call: TRBV19; j_call: TRBJ2-1; cdr3_aa: ASSRGSNEQF
v_call: TRBV5-8; j_call: TRBJ1-1; cdr3_aa: ASSLLRAF
v_call: TRBV5-1; j_call: TRBJ2-1; cdr3_aa: ASRFDRGLYNEQF
v_call: TRBV7-2; j_call: TRBJ2-3; cdr3_aa: ASSLGRGDTQY
v_call: TRBV27; j_call: TRBJ1-5; cdr3_aa: ASSLVPGSSNQPQH
v_call: TRBV19; j_call: TRBJ1-2; cdr3_aa: ASSTRDSYGYT